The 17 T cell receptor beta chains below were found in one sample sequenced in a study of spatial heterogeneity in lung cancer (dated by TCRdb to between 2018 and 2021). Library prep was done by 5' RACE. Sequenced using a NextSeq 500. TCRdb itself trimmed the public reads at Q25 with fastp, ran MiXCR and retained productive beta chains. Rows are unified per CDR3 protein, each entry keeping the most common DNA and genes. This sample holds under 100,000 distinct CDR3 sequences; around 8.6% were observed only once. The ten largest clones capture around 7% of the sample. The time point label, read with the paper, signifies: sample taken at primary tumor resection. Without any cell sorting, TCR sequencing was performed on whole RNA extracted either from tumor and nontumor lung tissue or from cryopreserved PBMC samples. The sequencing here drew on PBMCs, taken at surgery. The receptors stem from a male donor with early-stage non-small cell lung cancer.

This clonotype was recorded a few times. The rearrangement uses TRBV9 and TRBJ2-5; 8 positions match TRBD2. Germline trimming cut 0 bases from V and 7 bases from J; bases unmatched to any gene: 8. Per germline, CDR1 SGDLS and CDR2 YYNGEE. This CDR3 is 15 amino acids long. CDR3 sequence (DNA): TGTGCCAGCAGCGTAGAAGCGGGGGCTTTGCGGACCCAGTACTTC. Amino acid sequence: CASSVEAGALRTQYF. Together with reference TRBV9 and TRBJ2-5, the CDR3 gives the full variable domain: DSGVTQTPKHLITATGQRVTLRCSPRSGDLSVYWYQQSLDQGLQFLIQYYNGEERAKGNILERFSAQQFPDLHSELNLSSLELGDSALYFCASSVEAGALRTQYFGPGTRLLVL.

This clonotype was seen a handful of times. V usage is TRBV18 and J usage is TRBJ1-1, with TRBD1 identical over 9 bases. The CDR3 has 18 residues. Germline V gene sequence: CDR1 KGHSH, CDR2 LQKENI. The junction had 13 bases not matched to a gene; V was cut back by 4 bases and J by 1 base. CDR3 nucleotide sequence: TGTGCCAGCTCACAGCGGGACAGGGCGACTCTGGGGAACACTGAAGCTTTCTTT. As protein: CASSQRDRATLGNTEAFF.

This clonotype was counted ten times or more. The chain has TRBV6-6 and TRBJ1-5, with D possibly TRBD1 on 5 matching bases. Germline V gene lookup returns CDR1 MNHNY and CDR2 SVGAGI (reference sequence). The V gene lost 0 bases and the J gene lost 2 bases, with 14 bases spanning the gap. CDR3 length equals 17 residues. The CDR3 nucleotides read TGTGCCAGCAGTTACTCTAAGGCAGGGTTGGGCAATCAGCCCCAGCATTTT. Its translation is CASSYSKAGLGNQPQHF.

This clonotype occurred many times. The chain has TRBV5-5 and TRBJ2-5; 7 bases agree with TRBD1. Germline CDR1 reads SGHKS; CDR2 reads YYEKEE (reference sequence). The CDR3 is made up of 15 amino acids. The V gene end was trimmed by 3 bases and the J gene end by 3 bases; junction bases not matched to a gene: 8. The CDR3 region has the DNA TGTGCCAGCAGCTACCGGGACAGCAGTAAAGAGACCCAGTACTTC. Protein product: CASSYRDSSKETQYF.

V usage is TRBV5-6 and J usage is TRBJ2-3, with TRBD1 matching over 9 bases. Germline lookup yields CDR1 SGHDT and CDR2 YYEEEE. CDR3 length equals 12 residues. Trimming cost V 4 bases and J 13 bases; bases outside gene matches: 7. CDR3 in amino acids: CASSLTGGSEYF. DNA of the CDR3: TGTGCCAGCAGCCTAACAGGGGGCAGTGAGTATTTT.

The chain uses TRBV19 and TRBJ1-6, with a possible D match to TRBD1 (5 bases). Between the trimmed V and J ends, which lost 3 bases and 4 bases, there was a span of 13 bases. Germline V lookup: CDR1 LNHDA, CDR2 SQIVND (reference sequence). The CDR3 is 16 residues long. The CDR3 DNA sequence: TGTGCCAGTAGTATCCAACCAGGGATTTATAATTCACCCCTCCACTTT. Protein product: CASSIQPGIYNSPLHF.

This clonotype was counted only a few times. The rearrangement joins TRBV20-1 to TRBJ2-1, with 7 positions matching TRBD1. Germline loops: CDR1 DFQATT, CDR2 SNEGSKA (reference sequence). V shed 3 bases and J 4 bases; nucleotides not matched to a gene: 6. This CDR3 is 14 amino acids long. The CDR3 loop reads CSARIQGFYNEQFF. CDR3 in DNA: TGCAGTGCTAGGATACAGGGGTTTTACAATGAGCAGTTCTTC.

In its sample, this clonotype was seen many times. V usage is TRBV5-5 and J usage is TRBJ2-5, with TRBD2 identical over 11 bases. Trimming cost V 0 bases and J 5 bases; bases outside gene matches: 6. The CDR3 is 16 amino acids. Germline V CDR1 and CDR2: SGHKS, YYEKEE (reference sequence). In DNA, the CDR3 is TGTGCCAGCAGCTTGGAGTCTAGCGGGAGGATGGAGACCCAGTACTTC. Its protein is CASSLESSGRMETQYF. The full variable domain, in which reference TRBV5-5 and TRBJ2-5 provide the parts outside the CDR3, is DAGVTQSPTHLIKTRGQQVTLRCSPISGHKSVSWYQQVLGQGPQFIFQYYEKEERGRGNFPDRFSARQFPNYSSELNVNALLLGDSALYLCASSLESSGRMETQYFGPGTRLLVL.

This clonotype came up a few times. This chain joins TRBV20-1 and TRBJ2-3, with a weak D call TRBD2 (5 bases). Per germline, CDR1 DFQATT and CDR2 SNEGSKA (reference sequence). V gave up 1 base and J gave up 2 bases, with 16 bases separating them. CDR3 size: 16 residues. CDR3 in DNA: TGCAGTGCTAGAGCTCTTAGCGATCCCCTCACAGATACGCAGTATTTT. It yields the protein CSARALSDPLTDTQYF.

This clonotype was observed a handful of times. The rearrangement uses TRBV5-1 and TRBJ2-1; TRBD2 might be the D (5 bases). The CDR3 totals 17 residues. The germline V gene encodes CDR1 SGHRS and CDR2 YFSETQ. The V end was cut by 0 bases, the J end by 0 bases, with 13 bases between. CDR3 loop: CASSLDPAGSSYNEQFF. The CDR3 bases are TGCGCCAGCAGCTTGGACCCGGCGGGTAGCTCCTACAATGAGCAGTTCTTC.

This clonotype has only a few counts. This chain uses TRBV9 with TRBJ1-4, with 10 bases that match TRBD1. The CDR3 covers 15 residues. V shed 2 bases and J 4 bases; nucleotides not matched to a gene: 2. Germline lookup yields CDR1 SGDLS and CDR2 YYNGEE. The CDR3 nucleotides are TGTGCCAGCAGCGTCCGGGACAGGGGTAATGAAAAACTGTTTTTT. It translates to CASSVRDRGNEKLFF. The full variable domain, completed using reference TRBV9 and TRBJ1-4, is DSGVTQTPKHLITATGQRVTLRCSPRSGDLSVYWYQQSLDQGLQFLIQYYNGEERAKGNILERFSAQQFPDLHSELNLSSLELGDSALYFCASSVRDRGNEKLFFGSGTQLSVL.

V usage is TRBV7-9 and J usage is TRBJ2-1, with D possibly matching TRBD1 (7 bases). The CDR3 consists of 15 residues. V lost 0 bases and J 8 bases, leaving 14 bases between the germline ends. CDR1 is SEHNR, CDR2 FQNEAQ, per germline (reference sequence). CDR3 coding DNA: TGTGCCAGCAGCTTAGCAGGCAGGGGGGTGGATGAGCAGTTCTTC. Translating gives CASSLAGRGVDEQFF.

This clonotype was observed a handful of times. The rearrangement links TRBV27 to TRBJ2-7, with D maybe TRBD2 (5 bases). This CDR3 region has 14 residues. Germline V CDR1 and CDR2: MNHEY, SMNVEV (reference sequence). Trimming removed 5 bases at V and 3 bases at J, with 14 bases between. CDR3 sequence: CASSLKAGNYEQYF. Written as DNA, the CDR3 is TGTGCCAGCAGTCTAAAGGCCGGGAACTACGAGCAGTACTTC.

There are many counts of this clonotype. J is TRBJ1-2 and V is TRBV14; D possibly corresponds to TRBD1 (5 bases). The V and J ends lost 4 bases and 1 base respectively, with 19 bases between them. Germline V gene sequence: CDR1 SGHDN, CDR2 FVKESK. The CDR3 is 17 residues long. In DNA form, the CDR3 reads TGTGCCAGCAGCCGAACAGGATCCTATAAGATTAACTATGGCTACACCTTC. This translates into CASSRTGSYKINYGYTF.

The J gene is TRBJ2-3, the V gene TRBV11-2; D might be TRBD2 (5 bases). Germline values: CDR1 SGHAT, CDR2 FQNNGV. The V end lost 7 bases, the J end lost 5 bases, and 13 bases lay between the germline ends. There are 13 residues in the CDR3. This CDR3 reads CASTFGAGDTQYF. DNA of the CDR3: TGTGCCAGCACCTTCGGCGCGGGAGATACGCAGTATTTT. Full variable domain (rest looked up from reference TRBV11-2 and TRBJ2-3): EAGVAQSPRYKIIEKRQSVAFWCNPISGHATLYWYQQILGQGPKLLIQFQNNGVVDDSQLPKDRFSAERLKGVDSTLKIQPAKLEDSAVYLCASTFGAGDTQYFGPGTRLTVL.

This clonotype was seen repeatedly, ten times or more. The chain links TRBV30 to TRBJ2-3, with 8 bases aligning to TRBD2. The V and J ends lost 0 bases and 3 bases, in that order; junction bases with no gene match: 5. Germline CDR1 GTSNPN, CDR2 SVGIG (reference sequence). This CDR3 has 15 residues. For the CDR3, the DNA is TGTGCCTGGAGTGTAGCGGGAGCGGGGACAGATACGCAGTATTTT. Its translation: CAWSVAGAGTDTQYF.

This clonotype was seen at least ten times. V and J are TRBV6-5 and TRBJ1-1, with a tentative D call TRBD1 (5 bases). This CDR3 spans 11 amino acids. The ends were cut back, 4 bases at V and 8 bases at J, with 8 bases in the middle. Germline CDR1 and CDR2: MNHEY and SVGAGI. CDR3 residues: CASSSRGEAFF. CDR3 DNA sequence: TGTGCCAGCAGTTCTCGGGGCGAAGCTTTCTTT.